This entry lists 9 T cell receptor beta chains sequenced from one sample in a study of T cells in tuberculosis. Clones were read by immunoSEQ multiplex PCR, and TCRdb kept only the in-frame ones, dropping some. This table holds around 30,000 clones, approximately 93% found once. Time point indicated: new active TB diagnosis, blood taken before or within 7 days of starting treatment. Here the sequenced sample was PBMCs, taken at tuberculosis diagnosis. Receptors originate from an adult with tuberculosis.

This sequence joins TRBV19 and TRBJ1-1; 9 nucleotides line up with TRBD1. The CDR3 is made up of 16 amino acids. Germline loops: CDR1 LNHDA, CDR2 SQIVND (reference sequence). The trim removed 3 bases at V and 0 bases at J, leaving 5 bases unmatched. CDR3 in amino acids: CASSISRDRVNTEAFF. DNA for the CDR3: TGTGCCAGTAGTATCTCCCGGGACAGGGTGAACACTGAAGCTTTCTTT.

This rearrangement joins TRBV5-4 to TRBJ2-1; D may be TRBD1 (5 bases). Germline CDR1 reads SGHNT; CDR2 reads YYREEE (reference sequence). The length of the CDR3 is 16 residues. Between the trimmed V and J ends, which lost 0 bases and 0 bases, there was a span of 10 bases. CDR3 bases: TGTGCCAGCAGCTTGGCTGGGGCCCTCTCCTACAATGAGCAGTTCTTC. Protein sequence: CASSLAGALSYNEQFF.

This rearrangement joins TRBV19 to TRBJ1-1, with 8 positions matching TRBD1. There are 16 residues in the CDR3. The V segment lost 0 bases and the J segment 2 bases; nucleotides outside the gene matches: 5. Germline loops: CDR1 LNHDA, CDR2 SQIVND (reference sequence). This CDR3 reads CASSIEAGGTNTEAFF. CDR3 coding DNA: TGTGCCAGTAGTATAGAGGCAGGGGGCACAAACACTGAAGCTTTCTTT.

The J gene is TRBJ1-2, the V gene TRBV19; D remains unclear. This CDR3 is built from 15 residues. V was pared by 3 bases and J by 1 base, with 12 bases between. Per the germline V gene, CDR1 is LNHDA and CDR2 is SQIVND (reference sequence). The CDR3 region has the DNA TGTGCCAGTAGTATCCTTGCTAGGCTTAACTATGGCTACACCTTC. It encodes CASSILARLNYGYTF.

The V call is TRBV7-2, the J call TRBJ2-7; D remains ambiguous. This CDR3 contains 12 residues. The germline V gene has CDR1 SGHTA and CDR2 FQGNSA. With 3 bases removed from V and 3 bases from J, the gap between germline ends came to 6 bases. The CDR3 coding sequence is TGTGCCAGCAGCTTTCGGAGCTACGAGCAGTACTTC. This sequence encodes CASSFRSYEQYF.

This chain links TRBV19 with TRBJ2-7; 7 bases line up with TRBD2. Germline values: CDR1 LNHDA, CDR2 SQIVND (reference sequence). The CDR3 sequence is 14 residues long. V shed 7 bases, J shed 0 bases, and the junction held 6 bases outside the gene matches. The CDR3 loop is CASMSSGSSYEQYF. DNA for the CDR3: TGTGCCAGTATGTCTAGCGGAAGCTCCTACGAGCAGTACTTC. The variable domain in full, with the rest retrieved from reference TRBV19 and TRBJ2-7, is DGGITQSPKYLFRKEGQNVTLSCEQNLNHDAMYWYRQDPGQGLRLIYYSQIVNDFQKGDIAEGYSVSREKKESFPLTVTSAQKNPTAFYLCASMSSGSSYEQYFGPGTRLTVT.

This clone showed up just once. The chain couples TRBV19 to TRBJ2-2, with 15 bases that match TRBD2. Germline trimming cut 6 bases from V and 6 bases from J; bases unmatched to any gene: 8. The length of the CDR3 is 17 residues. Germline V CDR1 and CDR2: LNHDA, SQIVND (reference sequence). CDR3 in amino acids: CASSPGTSGRRPGELFF. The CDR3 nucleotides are TGTGCCAGTAGCCCCGGGACTAGCGGGAGGAGACCCGGGGAGCTGTTTTTT.

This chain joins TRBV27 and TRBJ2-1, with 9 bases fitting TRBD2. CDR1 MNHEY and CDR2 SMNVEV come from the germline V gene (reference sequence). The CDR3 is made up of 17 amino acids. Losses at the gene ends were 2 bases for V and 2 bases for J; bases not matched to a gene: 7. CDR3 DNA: TGTGCCAGCAGTTTAGAGGGAATAGCGGGAGCCTACAATGAGCAGTTCTTC. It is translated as CASSLEGIAGAYNEQFF.

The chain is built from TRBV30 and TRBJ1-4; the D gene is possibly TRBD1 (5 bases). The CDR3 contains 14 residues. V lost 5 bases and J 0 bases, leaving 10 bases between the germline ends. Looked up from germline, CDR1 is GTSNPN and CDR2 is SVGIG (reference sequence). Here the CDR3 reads CAWGGTATNEKLFF. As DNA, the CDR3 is TGTGCCTGGGGGGGGACGGCAACTAATGAAAAACTGTTTTTT.